Below, one TCR beta chain is given with its context. V was cut by 2 bases and J by 0 bases, with 9 bases left in between. The CDR3 covers 15 residues. Germline values: CDR1 SGHTS, CDR2 YDEGEE. These data originate in a study of T cell changes during pregnancy in multiple sclerosis. Libraries were prepared by immunoSEQ multiplex PCR; TCRdb keeps only in-frame clonotypes and omits some of them. The table records 68,000 or so clones, about 89% of them present only once. The clonotype was recovered from a female donor with multiple sclerosis, enrolled in a pregnancy study. The V call is TRBV5-8, the J call TRBJ1-5, with no clear D. The sequenced sample was peripheral blood, obtained in the second trimester of pregnancy. Here the CDR3 DNA reads TGTGCCAGCAGCTTATCCGGGGATAGCAATCAGCCCCAGCATTTT. It codes for CASSLSGDSNQPQHF.